This entry is about one T cell receptor beta chain. Its cognate antigen is unknown. V dropped 4 bases and J dropped 1 base, with 26 bases sitting between them. The CDR3 is 20 residues long. The germline gives CDR1 LGHNA, CDR2 YNFKEQ. These data originate in a study of shared clonotypes between healthy human individuals. Findings of the study overall: Represented diversity (both genetic and exposure-history) was limited by the small number of donors.

Recent acute infections and vaccinations were absent in the healthy HIV-negative adult donors. The table came from immunoSEQ multiplex PCR; TCRdb's copy has only in-frame clones and leaves some out. The sample contains around 500,000 clones, approximately 80% of which appear only once. This rearrangement joins TRBV4-2 to TRBJ2-1, with D possibly TRBD2 on 6 matching bases. This clonotype was sampled from a woman in her thirties or forties in good health. Some clones in this sample may be carry-over from other donors' samples. Sequencing input: PBMCs. Here the CDR3 reads CASSLRNPRESNYSYNEQFF. Written as DNA, the CDR3 is TGTGCCAGCAGCCTCAGAAACCCACGGGAGTCCAATTATTCCTACAATGAGCAGTTCTTC.